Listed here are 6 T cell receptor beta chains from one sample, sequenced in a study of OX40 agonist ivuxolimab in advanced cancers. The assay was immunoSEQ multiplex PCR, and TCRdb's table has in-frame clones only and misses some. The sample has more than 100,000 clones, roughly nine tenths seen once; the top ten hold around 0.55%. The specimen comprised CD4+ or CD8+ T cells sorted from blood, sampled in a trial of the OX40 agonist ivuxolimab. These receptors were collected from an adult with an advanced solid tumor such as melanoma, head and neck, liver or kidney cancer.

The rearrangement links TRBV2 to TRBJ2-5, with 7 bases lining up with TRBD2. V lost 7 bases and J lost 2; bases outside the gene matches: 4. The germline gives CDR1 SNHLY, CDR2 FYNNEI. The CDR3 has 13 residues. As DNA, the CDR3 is TGTGCCAGCAACGAGCGGGGACAAGAGACCCAGTACTTC. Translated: CASNERGQETQYF.

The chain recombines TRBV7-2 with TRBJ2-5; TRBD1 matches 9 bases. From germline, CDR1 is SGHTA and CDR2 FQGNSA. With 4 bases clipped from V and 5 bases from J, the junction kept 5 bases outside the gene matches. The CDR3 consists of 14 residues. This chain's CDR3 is CASSYLGQGETQYF. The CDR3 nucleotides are TGTGCCAGCAGCTATCTAGGACAGGGGGAGACCCAGTACTTC.

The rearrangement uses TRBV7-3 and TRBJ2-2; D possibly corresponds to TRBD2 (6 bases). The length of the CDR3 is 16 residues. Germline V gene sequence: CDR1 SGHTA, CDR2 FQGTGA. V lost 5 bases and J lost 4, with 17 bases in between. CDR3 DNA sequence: TGTGCCAGCAGCCCCTCCGGGAGTCGCGGCACCGGGGAGCTGTTTTTT. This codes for CASSPSGSRGTGELFF. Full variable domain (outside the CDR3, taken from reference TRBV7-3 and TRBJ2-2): GAGVSQTPSNKVTEKGKYVELRCDPISGHTALYWYRQSLGQGPEFLIYFQGTGAADDSGLPNDRFFAVRPEGSVSTLKIQRTERGDSAVYLCASSPSGSRGTGELFFGEGSRLTVL.

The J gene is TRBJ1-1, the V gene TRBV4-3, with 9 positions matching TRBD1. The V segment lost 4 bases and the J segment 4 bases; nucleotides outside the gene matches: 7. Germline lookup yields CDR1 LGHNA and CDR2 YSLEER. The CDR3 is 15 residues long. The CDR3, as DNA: TGCGCCAGCAGCCTACAGGGGGCTTGGAGCACTGAAGCTTTCTTT. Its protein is CASSLQGAWSTEAFF.

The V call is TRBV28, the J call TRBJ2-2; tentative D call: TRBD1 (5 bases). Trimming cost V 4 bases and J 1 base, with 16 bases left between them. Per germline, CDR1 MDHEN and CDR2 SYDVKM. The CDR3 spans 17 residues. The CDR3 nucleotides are TGTGCCAGCAGTTCGTCCATCGCAGGGAAGAACACCGGGGAGCTGTTTTTT. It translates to CASSSSIAGKNTGELFF.

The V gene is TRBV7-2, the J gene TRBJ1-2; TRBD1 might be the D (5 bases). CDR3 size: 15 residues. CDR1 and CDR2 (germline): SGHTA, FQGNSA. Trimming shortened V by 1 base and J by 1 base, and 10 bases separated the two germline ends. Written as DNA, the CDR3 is TGTGCCAGCAGCTTAGGGTCAGGGAATAACTATGGCTACACCTTC. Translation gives CASSLGSGNNYGYTF.